This T cell receptor (beta chain) originates from a study of blood T cell repertoires in COVID-19. Overall study: Acute-phase and convalescent COVID-19 samples originated in the United States, Italy and Spain. PBMCs, B-cell-depleted T cells, or T cells provided the cDNA or gDNA that made up the material.

In the authors' workflow: It was from reference gene primer amplification that nucleated cell counts were estimated. Only in-frame clones appear in the TCRdb table, and some are missing; sequencing was by immunoSEQ multiplex PCR. The V and J calls and clone size come from that table; D and trimming were worked out from the DNA. The sample consists of about 45,000 clones, approximately 88% of them appearing once. The sequencing input was peripheral blood. This TCR was sampled from a human donor in a cohort sampled during active COVID-19.

CDR3 amino acids: CASSPGPMNTEAFF. For the CDR3, the DNA is TGTGCCAGCAGCCCAGGCCCAATGAACACTGAAGCTTTCTTT. V gene TRBV11-2 combines with J gene TRBJ1-1, with D uncertain. Trimming stripped 5 bases from V and 0 bases from J, with 10 bases between. The CDR3 totals 14 residues. Germline V CDR1 and CDR2: SGHAT, FQNNGV.